The TCR beta chain described here comes from a study of shared clonotypes between healthy human individuals. In replicate PCRs of sorted subsets, approximately 190 ng DNA, approximately 28,000 T cell genomes, was used. Method: immunoSEQ multiplex PCR; TCRdb's copy keeps in-frame clones and lacks some. The data hold about 1.5 million clones, with roughly 96% observed a single time. V lost 3 bases and J lost 5, with 10 bases in between. Germline values: CDR1 MNHNS, CDR2 SASEGT. This CDR3 comprises 13 residues. None of the donors, who were healthy HIV-negative adults, had recently had acute infections or vaccinations.

The V call is TRBV6-1, the J call TRBJ1-1; no definite D call. The specimen was naive CD4+ T cells sorted from blood. Subset indicated: CD45RA+ positively selected. This receptor was identified in a young man in good health. Written as DNA, the CDR3 is TGTGCCAGCAGTGAGCCCCGGAGGACTGAAGCTTTCTTT. Its protein is CASSEPRRTEAFF.